This TCR beta chain was captured by sequencing in a study of brain metastases from non-small cell lung cancer. Germline V gene lookup returns CDR1 SGHTA and CDR2 FQGNSA. J lost 4 bases, V lost 5 bases, and 5 bases had no gene match. This CDR3 region has 14 residues. Assay used: immunoSEQ multiplex PCR; TCRdb lists only in-frame clones, some missing. The top ten clones hold over 8% of a sample with roughly 2,000 clones, about 80% of them seen once. What was sequenced was tumor-adjacent normal tissue. The clonotype comes from a donor aged 40 or over with non-small cell lung cancer. The gene calls are TRBV7-2 and TRBJ1-3; 7 nucleotides match TRBD1. CDR3 loop: CASSLQGSGNTIYF. CDR3 coding DNA: TGTGCCAGCAGCCTACAGGGGTCGGGAAACACCATATATTTT.